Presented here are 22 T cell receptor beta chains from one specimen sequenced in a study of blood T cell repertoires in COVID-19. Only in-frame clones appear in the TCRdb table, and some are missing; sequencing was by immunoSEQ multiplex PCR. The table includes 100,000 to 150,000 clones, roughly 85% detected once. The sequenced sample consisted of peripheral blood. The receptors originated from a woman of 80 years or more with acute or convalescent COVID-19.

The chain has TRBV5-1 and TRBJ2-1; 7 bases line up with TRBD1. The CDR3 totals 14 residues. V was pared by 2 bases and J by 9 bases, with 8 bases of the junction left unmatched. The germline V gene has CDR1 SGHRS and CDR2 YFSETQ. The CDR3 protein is CASSLTTGASEQFF. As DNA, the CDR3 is TGCGCCAGCAGCTTAACCACAGGGGCTTCTGAGCAGTTCTTC.

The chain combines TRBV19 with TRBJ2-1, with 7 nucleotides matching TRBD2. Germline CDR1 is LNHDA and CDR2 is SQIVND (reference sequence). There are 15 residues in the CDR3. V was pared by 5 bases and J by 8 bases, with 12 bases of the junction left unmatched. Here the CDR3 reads CASSPKRGVTDEQFF. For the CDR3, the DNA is TGTGCCAGTAGTCCGAAGCGGGGTGTAACCGATGAGCAGTTCTTC.

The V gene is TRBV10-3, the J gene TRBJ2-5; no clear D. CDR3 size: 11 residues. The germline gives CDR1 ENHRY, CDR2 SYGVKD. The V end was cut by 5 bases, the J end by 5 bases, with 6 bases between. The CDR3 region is CAISPGETQYF. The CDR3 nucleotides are TGTGCCATCAGTCCCGGTGAGACCCAGTACTTC.

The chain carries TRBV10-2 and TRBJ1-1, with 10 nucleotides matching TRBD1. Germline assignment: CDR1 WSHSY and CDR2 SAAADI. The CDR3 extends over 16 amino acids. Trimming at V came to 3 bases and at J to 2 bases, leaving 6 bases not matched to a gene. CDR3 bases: TGCGCCAGCAGTGACCGGGACAGGGGTGCAAACACTGAAGCTTTCTTT. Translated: CASSDRDRGANTEAFF.

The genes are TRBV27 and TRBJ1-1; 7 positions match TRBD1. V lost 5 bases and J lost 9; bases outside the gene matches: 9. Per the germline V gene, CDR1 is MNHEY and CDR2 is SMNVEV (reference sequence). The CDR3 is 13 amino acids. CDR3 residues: CASSPRQGSKAFF. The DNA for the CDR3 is TGTGCCAGCAGTCCCCGACAGGGCTCGAAAGCTTTCTTT.

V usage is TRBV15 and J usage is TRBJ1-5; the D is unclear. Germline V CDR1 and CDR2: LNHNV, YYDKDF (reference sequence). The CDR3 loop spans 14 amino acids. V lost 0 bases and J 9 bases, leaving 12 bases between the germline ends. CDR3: CATSRDEGLGPQHF. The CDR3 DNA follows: TGTGCCACCAGCAGAGATGAGGGTTTAGGGCCCCAGCATTTT.

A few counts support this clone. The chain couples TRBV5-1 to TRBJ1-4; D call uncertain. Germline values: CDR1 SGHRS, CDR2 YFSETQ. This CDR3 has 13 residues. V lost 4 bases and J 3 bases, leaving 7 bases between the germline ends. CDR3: CASSGLPNEKLFF. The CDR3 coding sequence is TGCGCCAGCAGCGGGCTGCCTAATGAAAAACTGTTTTTT.

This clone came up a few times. The CDR3 nucleotides are TGTGCCAGCAGTGACTCGATATCTCTTCAGGCTGCACCCTACAGGAGCTCCTACGAGCAGTACGTC. Translated: CASSDSISLQAAPYRSSYEQYV. This chain links TRBV6-4 with TRBJ2-7; D perhaps matches TRBD1 (5 bases). The CDR3 consists of 22 residues. The germline V gene has CDR1 MRHNA and CDR2 SNTAGT. The V gene lost 0 bases and the J gene lost 0 bases, with 30 bases spanning the gap.

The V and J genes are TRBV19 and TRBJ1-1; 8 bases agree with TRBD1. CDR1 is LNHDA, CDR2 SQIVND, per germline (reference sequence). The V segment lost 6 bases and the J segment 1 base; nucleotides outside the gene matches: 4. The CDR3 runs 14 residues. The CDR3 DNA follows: TGTGCCAGTAGGTCGGACAGGGCGAACACTGAAGCTTTCTTT. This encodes CASRSDRANTEAFF.

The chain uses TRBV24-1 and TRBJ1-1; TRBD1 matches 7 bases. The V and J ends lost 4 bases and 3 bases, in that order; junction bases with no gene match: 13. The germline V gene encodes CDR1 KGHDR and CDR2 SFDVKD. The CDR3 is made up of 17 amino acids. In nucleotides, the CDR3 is TGTGCCACCAGTGACTCAGGGGGTCTCGGCCCTTACACTGAAGCTTTCTTT. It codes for CATSDSGGLGPYTEAFF.

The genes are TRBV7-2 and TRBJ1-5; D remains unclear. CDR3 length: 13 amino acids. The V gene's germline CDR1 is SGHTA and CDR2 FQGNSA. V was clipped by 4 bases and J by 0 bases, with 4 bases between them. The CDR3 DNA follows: TGTGCCAGCAGCTCTTATAGCAATCAGCCCCAGCATTTT. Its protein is CASSSYSNQPQHF.

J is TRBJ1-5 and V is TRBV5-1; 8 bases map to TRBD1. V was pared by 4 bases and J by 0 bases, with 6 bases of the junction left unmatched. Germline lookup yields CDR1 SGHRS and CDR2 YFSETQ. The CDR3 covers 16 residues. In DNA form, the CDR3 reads TGCGCCAGCAGCCTCGGGGGGACAGGTAGCAATCAGCCCCAGCATTTT. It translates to CASSLGGTGSNQPQHF. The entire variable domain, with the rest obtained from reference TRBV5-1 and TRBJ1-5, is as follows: KAGVTQTPRYLIKTRGQQVTLSCSPISGHRSVSWYQQTPGQGLQFLFEYFSETQRNKGNFPGRFSGRQFSNSRSEMNVSTLELGDSALYLCASSLGGTGSNQPQHFGDGTRLSIL.

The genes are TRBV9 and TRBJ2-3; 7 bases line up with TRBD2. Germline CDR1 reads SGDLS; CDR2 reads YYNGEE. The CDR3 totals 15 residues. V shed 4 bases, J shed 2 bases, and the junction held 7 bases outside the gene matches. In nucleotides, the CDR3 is TGTGCCAGCAGCCTTGTCGGGGGGACCACAGATACGCAGTATTTT. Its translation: CASSLVGGTTDTQYF.

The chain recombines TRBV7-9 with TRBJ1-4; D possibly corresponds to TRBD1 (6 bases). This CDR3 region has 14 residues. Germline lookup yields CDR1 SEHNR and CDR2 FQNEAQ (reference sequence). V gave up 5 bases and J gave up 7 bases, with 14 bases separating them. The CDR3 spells CASSQQGLGEKLFF. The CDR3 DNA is TGTGCCAGCAGCCAGCAGGGGCTCGGTGAAAAACTGTTTTTT.

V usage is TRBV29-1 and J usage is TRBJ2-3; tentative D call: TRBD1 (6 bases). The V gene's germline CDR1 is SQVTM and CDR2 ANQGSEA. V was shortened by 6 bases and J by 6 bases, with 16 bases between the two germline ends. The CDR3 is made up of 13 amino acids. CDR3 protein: CSVFNRVGDTQYF. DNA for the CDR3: TGCAGCGTGTTTAACAGGGTAGGGGATACGCAGTATTTT.

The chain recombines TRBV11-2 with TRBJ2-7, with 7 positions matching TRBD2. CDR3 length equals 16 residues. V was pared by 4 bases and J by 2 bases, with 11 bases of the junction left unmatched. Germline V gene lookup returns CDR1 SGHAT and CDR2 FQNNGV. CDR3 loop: CASSSGSSAGTYEQYF. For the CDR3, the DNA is TGTGCCAGCAGCTCGGGTTCCTCAGCGGGGACCTACGAGCAGTACTTC.

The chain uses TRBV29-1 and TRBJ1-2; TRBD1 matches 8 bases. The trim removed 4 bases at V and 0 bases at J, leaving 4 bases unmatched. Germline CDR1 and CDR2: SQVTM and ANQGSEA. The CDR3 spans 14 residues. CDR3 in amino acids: CSVGQGATNYGYTF. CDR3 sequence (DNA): TGCAGCGTTGGGCAGGGGGCGACTAACTATGGCTACACCTTC.

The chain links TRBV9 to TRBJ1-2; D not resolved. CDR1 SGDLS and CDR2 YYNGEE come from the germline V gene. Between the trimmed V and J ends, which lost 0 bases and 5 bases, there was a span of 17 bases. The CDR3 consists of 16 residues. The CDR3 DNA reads TGTGCCAGCAGCGTAGAAGCACGAAGAACGAGGTATGGCTACACCTTC. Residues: CASSVEARRTRYGYTF.

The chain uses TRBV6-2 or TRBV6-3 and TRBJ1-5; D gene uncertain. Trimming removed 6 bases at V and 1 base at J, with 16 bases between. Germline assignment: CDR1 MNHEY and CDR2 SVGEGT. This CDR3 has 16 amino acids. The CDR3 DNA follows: TGTGCCAGCAGCCCCGGGTCCCCGAGGAGCAATCAGCCCCAGCATTTT. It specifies CASSPGSPRSNQPQHF.

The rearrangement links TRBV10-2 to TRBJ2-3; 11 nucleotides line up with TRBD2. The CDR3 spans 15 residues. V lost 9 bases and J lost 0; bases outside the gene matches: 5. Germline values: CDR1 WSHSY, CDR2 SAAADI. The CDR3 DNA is TGCGCCAGTGGGACTAGCGGCACTAGCACAGATACGCAGTATTTT. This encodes CASGTSGTSTDTQYF.

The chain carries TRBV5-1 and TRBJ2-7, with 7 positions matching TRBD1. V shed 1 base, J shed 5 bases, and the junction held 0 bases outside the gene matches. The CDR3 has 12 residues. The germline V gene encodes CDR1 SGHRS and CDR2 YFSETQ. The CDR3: CASSLTGDEQYV. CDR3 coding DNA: TGCGCCAGCAGCTTGACAGGGGACGAGCAGTACGTC.

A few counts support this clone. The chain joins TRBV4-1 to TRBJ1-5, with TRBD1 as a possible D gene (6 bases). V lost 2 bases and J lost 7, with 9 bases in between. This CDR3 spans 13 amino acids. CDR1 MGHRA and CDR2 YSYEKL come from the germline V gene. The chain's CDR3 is CASSQLQGQPQHF. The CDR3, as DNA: TGCGCCAGCAGCCAATTACAGGGACAGCCCCAGCATTTT.